This passage covers 10 T cell receptor beta chains from one sample sequenced in a study of type 1 regulatory T cells. Antigens of these TCRs are unknown. TCRdb reanalysed the reads using MiXCR and keeps one entry per CDR3 protein. The data show more than 50,000 distinct CDR3 sequences, approximately 60% seen once. Sequencing was done on a sample of cultured non-Tr1 T cells, either the whole culture or a sorted T cell fraction (not recorded which). The receptors here all came from a human donor in good health.

This rearrangement joins TRBV5-4 to TRBJ2-1; TRBD1 matches at 7 bases. CDR3 size: 12 residues. From germline, CDR1 is SGHNT and CDR2 YYREEE (reference sequence). V trimming: 4 bases; J trimming: 10 bases; junction bases outside the gene matches: 5. CDR3 nucleotide sequence: TGTGCCAGCAGCCGGACAGGCACAGAGCAGTTCTTC. Its translation: CASSRTGTEQFF.

This clonotype came up many times. The chain is built from TRBV13 and TRBJ2-2, with 8 bases that match TRBD2. This CDR3 is 16 amino acids long. Germline values: CDR1 PRHDT, CDR2 FYEKMQ (reference sequence). The V gene end was trimmed by 7 bases and the J gene end by 5 bases; junction bases not matched to a gene: 12. In nucleotides, the CDR3 is TGTGCCAGCACCCGTCGGGGGGGACGTACTACCGGGGAGCTGTTTTTT. Encoded protein: CASTRRGGRTTGELFF.

The gene calls are TRBV6-6 and TRBJ2-1; weak D call: TRBD2 (5 bases). CDR1 and CDR2 (germline): MNHNY, SVGAGI (reference sequence). V dropped 8 bases and J dropped 0 bases, with 14 bases sitting between them. The CDR3 length is 15 residues. The CDR3 loop is CASRAEGSSYNEQFF. As DNA, the CDR3 is TGTGCCAGCCGGGCCGAAGGGAGCTCCTACAATGAGCAGTTCTTC.

This clonotype was recorded a few times. The junction shows a germline mismatch at one end, possibly a read error. V and J are TRBV12-3 or TRBV12-4 and TRBJ2-1; 8 bases line up with TRBD2. This CDR3 is 16 amino acids long. The CDR3 reads CASRLGTRLSYNEQFF. The CDR3 DNA reads as TGTGCCAGCAGATTAGGGACTAGACTTTCCTACAATGAGCAGTTCTTC.

V usage is TRBV20-1 and J usage is TRBJ2-4; D is unresolved. Germline loops: CDR1 DFQATT, CDR2 SNEGSKA (reference sequence). Trimming took 3 bases from V and 1 from J, leaving 16 bases between them. The CDR3 consists of 16 residues. This chain's CDR3 is CSASLTADGAKNIQYF. In DNA, the CDR3 is TGCAGTGCTAGCCTAACGGCAGACGGGGCCAAAAACATTCAGTACTTC.

This sequence joins TRBV7-9 and TRBJ1-4; perhaps TRBD1 as D (6 bases). Trimming removed 3 bases at V and 8 bases at J, with 13 bases between. The CDR3 runs to 14 residues. Germline loops: CDR1 SEHNR, CDR2 FQNEAQ (reference sequence). The CDR3 loop is CASSLAGTSEKLFF. The CDR3 DNA follows: TGTGCCAGCAGCTTGGCCGGGACAAGCGAAAAACTGTTTTTT.

This clonotype has just a few counts. The chain has TRBV5-1 and TRBJ2-7; 7 bases match TRBD2. Unmatched junction bases numbered 14, after V lost 2 bases and J lost 6 bases. The germline V gene has CDR1 SGHRS and CDR2 YFSETQ. This CDR3 is 16 amino acids long. CDR3 bases: TGCGCCAGCAGCTTCGGGGCTAGCGGCGTCCTTGGCGAGCAGTACTTC. Its translation: CASSFGASGVLGEQYF.

This chain uses TRBV28 with TRBJ2-1, with TRBD1 matching 9 bases. This CDR3 contains 13 residues. Per the germline V gene, CDR1 is MDHEN and CDR2 is SYDVKM. The V and J ends lost 1 base and 9 bases, in that order; junction bases with no gene match: 1. CDR3 in DNA: TGTGCCAGCAGTTTATTGGACAGGGGTGAGCAGTTCTTC. It yields the protein CASSLLDRGEQFF.

CDR3 protein: CASSLLGDAGELFF. DNA of the CDR3: TGCGCCAGCAGCTTGTTGGGAGATGCCGGGGAGCTGTTTTTT. This rearrangement joins TRBV5-1 to TRBJ2-2; tentatively, D is TRBD2 (5 bases). The germline V gene encodes CDR1 SGHRS and CDR2 YFSETQ. Trimming shortened V by 1 base and J by 6 bases, and 10 bases separated the two germline ends. This CDR3 has 14 residues.

The chain couples TRBV6-5 to TRBJ2-1; the D gene is possibly TRBD2 (7 bases). CDR3 length: 18 amino acids. V shed 0 bases and J shed 5 bases, with 20 bases lying between them. Germline CDR1 and CDR2: MNHEY and SVGAGI. Here the CDR3 reads CASSYSGGRLANDNEQFF. CDR3 sequence (DNA): TGTGCCAGCAGTTACTCAGGGGGTAGACTAGCAAACGACAATGAGCAGTTCTTC.